This passage covers 19 T cell receptor beta chains from one sample sequenced in a study of CD8 T cells in ankylosing spondylitis (TCRdb year 2017). The library was produced with 5' RACE. The sequencer listed for this sample is Illumina HiSeq 2500. TCRdb handled the public reads itself, with Q25 trimming in fastp and clone calling in MiXCR, and kept productive beta chains. Rows with one shared CDR3 protein collapse into an entry with the most common genes and DNA. Present in this sample are about 110,000 distinct CDR3 sequences, around 24% of which were seen just once. The top ten clonotypes cover around an eighth of the sample. Sequences were obtained from synovial fluid, either unsorted or a sorted T cell fraction (not recorded which). The source of these receptors is a male donor with ankylosing spondylitis.

This clonotype turned up a few times. The chain couples TRBV5-4 to TRBJ2-5, with TRBD1 matching 7 bases. Germline assignment: CDR1 SGHNT and CDR2 YYREEE (reference sequence). The junction had 11 bases not matched to a gene; V was cut back by 4 bases and J by 5 bases. The CDR3 has 15 residues. CDR3 nucleotides: TGTGCCAGCAGCCTAGGGGCGACAGGGCGGGAGACCCAGTACTTC. It is translated as CASSLGATGRETQYF.

The chain carries TRBV20-1 and TRBJ2-1, with 14 nucleotides matching TRBD2. The V segment lost 0 bases and the J segment 10 bases; nucleotides outside the gene matches: 11. This CDR3 spans 17 amino acids. The germline V gene has CDR1 DFQATT and CDR2 SNEGSKA (reference sequence). The CDR3 loop is CSARDASGTSGSSEQFF. In DNA, the CDR3 is TGCAGTGCTAGAGATGCGTCCGGGACTAGCGGGAGTAGCGAGCAGTTCTTC.

The V call is TRBV2, the J call TRBJ1-4, with D perhaps matching TRBD1 (5 bases). Germline-derived CDR1 and CDR2 are SNHLY and FYNNEI. CDR3 length equals 17 residues. V lost 6 bases to trimming and J lost 6 bases, with 23 bases between them. The CDR3 here is CASSGDGGPGLDEKLFF. In DNA, the CDR3 is TGTGCCAGCAGCGGGGACGGCGGGCCGGGGTTGGATGAAAAACTGTTTTTT.

The V gene is TRBV11-3, the J gene TRBJ2-3, with 7 nucleotides matching TRBD2. V shed 6 bases and J 4 bases; nucleotides not matched to a gene: 7. The CDR3 length is 14 residues. CDR1 and CDR2 (germline): SGHNT, YENEEA. CDR3: CASRFAGVADTQYF. In DNA, the CDR3 is TGTGCCAGCAGATTCGCGGGAGTGGCAGATACGCAGTATTTT.

This chain connects TRBV11-2 to TRBJ1-2; D is uncertain. The V end lost 7 bases, the J end lost 10 bases, and 19 bases lay between the germline ends. The CDR3 is 13 amino acids. Per germline, CDR1 SGHAT and CDR2 FQNNGV. CDR3 amino acids: CASTPKILGDYTF. The DNA for the CDR3 is TGTGCCAGCACCCCGAAGATTTTGGGAGACTACACCTTC.

This clonotype was recorded a few times. This chain connects TRBV25-1 to TRBJ2-2, with D possibly TRBD1 on 5 matching bases. The CDR3 has 14 residues. V lost 6 bases and J lost 2, with 10 bases in between. Germline V gene data show CDR1 as MGHDK and CDR2 as SYGVNS. The CDR3 protein is CASSFRANTGELFF. The CDR3 region has the DNA TGTGCCAGCAGCTTCAGGGCTAACACCGGGGAGCTGTTTTTT.

The chain recombines TRBV10-3 with TRBJ2-7; unclear D gene. The CDR3 has 13 residues. Trimming removed 3 bases from V and 4 bases from J, with 10 bases in between. The V gene's germline CDR1 is ENHRY and CDR2 SYGVKD. The DNA for the CDR3 is TGTGCCATCAGTGACCCCGATTCTTACGAGCAGTACGTC. This codes for CAISDPDSYEQYV.

This clonotype was seen only a few times. The CDR3 nucleotides are TGTGCCAGCAGCTTACCCCCGGGACAGGACAATGAGCAGTTCTTC. It codes for CASSLPPGQDNEQFF. The V call is TRBV11-3, the J call TRBJ2-1, with TRBD1 matching 8 bases. Per germline, CDR1 SGHNT and CDR2 YENEEA. This CDR3 has 15 residues. The V gene end was trimmed by 2 bases and the J gene end by 5 bases; junction bases not matched to a gene: 5.

This clonotype has just a few counts. The chain is built from TRBV6-2 or TRBV6-3 and TRBJ2-7, with unresolved D. Per the germline V gene, CDR1 is MNHEY and CDR2 is SVGEGT. The ends were cut back, 6 bases at V and 1 base at J, with 10 bases in the middle. This CDR3 spans 13 amino acids. The CDR3 sequence is CASSRGASYEQYV. DNA of the CDR3: TGTGCCAGCAGCCGAGGCGCATCCTACGAGCAGTACGTC.

This clonotype was observed a handful of times. The chain recombines TRBV12-3 or TRBV12-4 with TRBJ2-1; D perhaps matches TRBD1 (6 bases). The CDR3 spans 15 residues. Trimming left V 6 bases short and J 4 bases short, with 16 bases between. The CDR3: CASRITGYPYNEQFF. The CDR3 DNA reads TGTGCCAGCAGGATTACAGGGTATCCTTACAATGAGCAGTTCTTC.

There are a few counts of this clonotype. V usage is TRBV29-1 and J usage is TRBJ1-2; 7 nucleotides align to TRBD1. CDR3 size: 16 residues. V lost 0 bases and J lost 4; bases outside the gene matches: 11. Germline CDR1 is SQVTM and CDR2 is ANQGSEA. The CDR3 loop is CSVEDLRTGGFYGYTF. CDR3 in DNA: TGCAGCGTTGAAGATCTTAGGACAGGCGGTTTCTATGGCTACACCTTC.

This sequence joins TRBV11-2 and TRBJ2-3, with D perhaps matching TRBD2 (7 bases). The germline V and J ends were trimmed by 1 base and 5 bases, with 16 bases remaining between them. CDR3 length equals 16 residues. Germline assignment: CDR1 SGHAT and CDR2 FQNNGV. The CDR3 region has the DNA TGTGCCAGCAGCTTAGCCAGCGGGACAATTGGAGATACGCAGTATTTT. It specifies CASSLASGTIGDTQYF.

The chain recombines TRBV20-1 with TRBJ2-1; the D gene is possibly TRBD1 (6 bases). Germline loops: CDR1 DFQATT, CDR2 SNEGSKA (reference sequence). V dropped 8 bases and J dropped 2 bases, with 22 bases sitting between them. This CDR3 is 16 amino acids long. CDR3 amino acids: CSTPLPDRNTYNEQFF. CDR3 sequence (DNA): TGCAGTACCCCATTACCCGACAGGAACACCTACAATGAGCAGTTCTTC.

This clonotype was counted ten times or more. The chain is built from TRBV20-1 and TRBJ2-7, with D hard to call. Trimming removed 2 bases from V and 10 bases from J, with 18 bases in between. The length of the CDR3 is 13 residues. Germline V gives CDR1 DFQATT, CDR2 SNEGSKA (reference sequence). The CDR3 reads CSARLQYATTQYF. The DNA for the CDR3 is TGCAGTGCTAGACTACAATACGCCACAACCCAGTACTTC.

This clonotype has ten or more counts. The chain carries TRBV5-1 and TRBJ2-1, with D maybe TRBD2 (6 bases). V was clipped by 4 bases and J by 1 base, with 15 bases between them. CDR3 size: 16 residues. From germline, CDR1 is SGHRS and CDR2 YFSETQ. The DNA of the CDR3 is TGCGCCAGCAGCCCCCGGAGGGAGAAATCCTACAATGAGCAGTTCTTC. It codes for CASSPRREKSYNEQFF.

The rearrangement uses TRBV2 and TRBJ2-7; D is undetermined. From germline, CDR1 is SNHLY and CDR2 FYNNEI. The CDR3 extends over 12 amino acids. Trimming left V 3 bases short and J 2 bases short, with 5 bases between. CDR3 sequence: CASSEETYEQYV. Here the CDR3 DNA reads TGTGCCAGCAGTGAGGAGACCTACGAGCAGTACGTC.

The chain employs TRBV7-9 and TRBJ1-6, with D perhaps matching TRBD1 (5 bases). Germline CDR1 SEHNR, CDR2 FQNEAQ (reference sequence). Deletions cut 8 bases from V and 13 bases from J, with 9 bases between. The CDR3 is 10 amino acids. The CDR3 coding sequence is TGTGCCAGCGACAGCGGCCCCCTCCACTTT. Its translation: CASDSGPLHF.

The chain is built from TRBV3-1 and TRBJ2-7; 10 nucleotides align to TRBD2. The CDR3 spans 16 residues. Germline values: CDR1 LGHDT, CDR2 YNNKEL (reference sequence). Trimming at V came to 6 bases and at J to 2 bases, leaving 10 bases not matched to a gene. CDR3 sequence reads: CASRLLAGTRAYEQYF. CDR3 nucleotide sequence: TGTGCCAGCAGATTACTAGCGGGGACCCGCGCCTACGAGCAGTACTTC.

V gene TRBV7-8 combines with J gene TRBJ2-1, with D uncertain. Germline V CDR1 and CDR2: SGHVS, FQNEAQ. CDR3 length equals 15 residues. With 0 bases removed from V and 2 bases from J, the gap between germline ends came to 8 bases. This CDR3 is CASSLAGFTYNEQFF. As DNA, the CDR3 is TGTGCCAGCAGCTTAGCTGGGTTTACCTACAATGAGCAGTTCTTC.